A few counts support the clone carrying this T cell receptor (beta chain). Its target is not known. The treatment here: around 19 received Ad26.COV2.S at low or high dose, single or two shots; about 5 received placebo; per-sample allocation not given. Collection of samples fell on day 63 after the first vaccine or placebo injection. Boston supplied an adult donor aged 18-55 years. The data belong to a study of Ad26.COV2.S vaccination and SARS-CoV-2 variants. Study-level findings and limits: An underestimation of total T cell responses may have resulted from the TCR breadth and depth analyses. Whether participants received vaccine or placebo, their non-spike TCR breadth was similar.

The repertoire was sequenced with immunoSEQ multiplex PCR; TCRdb's copy has only in-frame clones and lacks some. The sample has more than 350,000 clones; about nine tenths are singletons. This sequence originates from a person aged 18-60 years who received the Ad26.COV2.S COVID-19 vaccine or a placebo. The sample was peripheral blood, taken in a trial of Ad26.COV2.S vaccine versus placebo.

The CDR3 bases are TGTGCCAGCAGCGGGTCCTTCCCGGGACAGGGCTCCACCGGGGAGCTGTTTTTT. Protein sequence: CASSGSFPGQGSTGELFF. J is TRBJ2-2 and V is TRBV5-5; TRBD1 agrees at 9 bases. Germline V gene lookup returns CDR1 SGHKS and CDR2 YYEKEE (reference sequence). Unmatched junction bases numbered 14, after V lost 4 bases and J lost 4 bases. This CDR3 is built from 18 residues.